These 8 T cell receptor beta chains were all obtained from the same sample, sequenced in a study of T cells after yellow fever vaccination. TCRdb re-derived calls from the 5' RACE reads in MiXCR, one entry per CDR3 protein. Of some 300,000 distinct CDR3 sequences detected, around 9.3% appear once; the ten largest clones hold around 3.5%. The sequences come from CD4+ T cells sorted from PBMCs, collected 5 days after the yellow fever booster vaccination. The source of these receptors is a young man who received the YFV17D yellow fever vaccine.

CDR3 sequence reads: CASSAGTGGRGSYEQYF. CDR3 DNA: TGCGCCAGCAGTGCCGGGACAGGGGGCAGAGGCTCCTACGAGCAGTACTTC. This sequence joins TRBV10-2 and TRBJ2-7; 12 bases are shared with TRBD1. Germline CDR1 is WSHSY and CDR2 is SAAADI. V lost 4 bases, J lost 0 bases, and 7 bases stayed unmatched. The CDR3 is 17 amino acids.

The chain joins TRBV6-1 to TRBJ2-7, with D uncertain. This CDR3 is built from 12 residues. Germline V CDR1 and CDR2: MNHNS, SASEGT. V lost 1 base, J lost 5 bases, and 6 bases lay in between. In nucleotides, the CDR3 is TGTGCCAGCAGTGAAGGAATTAACGAGCAGTACTTC. It yields the protein CASSEGINEQYF.

This clonotype was recorded at least ten times. CDR3 sequence (DNA): TGTGCCAGCAGTCCAACGGATGAGACCCAGTACTTC. Residues: CASSPTDETQYF. V and J are TRBV6-2 or TRBV6-3 and TRBJ2-5; D is ambiguous. CDR1 and CDR2 from the germline V gene are MNHEY and SVGEGT. Trimming removed 5 bases at V and 5 bases at J, with 9 bases between. The CDR3 is 12 amino acids.

The rearrangement links TRBV7-8 to TRBJ2-5; 8 positions agree with TRBD1. The CDR3 runs to 14 residues. Germline loops: CDR1 SGHVS, CDR2 FQNEAQ. V shed 4 bases and J 5 bases; nucleotides not matched to a gene: 6. The CDR3 coding sequence is TGTGCCAGCAGCTCGGGACAGGTCGTCGAGACCCAGTACTTC. This translates into CASSSGQVVETQYF. The whole variable domain, filled in from reference TRBV7-8 and TRBJ2-5, reads GAGVSQSPRYKVAKRGQDVALRCDPISGHVSLFWYQQALGQGPEFLTYFQNEAQLDKSGLPSDRFFAERPEGSVSTLKIQRTQQEDSAVYLCASSSGQVVETQYFGPGTRLLVL.

The table lists this clonotype with a few counts. The V gene is TRBV20-1, the J gene TRBJ2-4; D unclear. Germline assignment: CDR1 DFQATT and CDR2 SNEGSKA (reference sequence). The CDR3 covers 14 residues. V shed 0 bases and J shed 3 bases, with 9 bases lying between them. The CDR3 loop reads CSARESLGKNIQYF. The CDR3 region has the DNA TGCAGTGCTAGAGAGAGCCTGGGCAAAAACATTCAGTACTTC.

There are many counts of this clonotype. This chain links TRBV6-1 with TRBJ2-3; D remains ambiguous. CDR1 is MNHNS and CDR2 is SASEGT in the germline V gene. Deletions cut 3 bases from V and 6 bases from J, with 13 bases between. The CDR3 covers 14 residues. CDR3 DNA sequence: TGTGCCAGCAGTGAGGGCTTCCCCGCGGATACGCAGTATTTT. The encoded protein is CASSEGFPADTQYF.

This clonotype was seen at least ten times. The rearrangement uses TRBV30 and TRBJ1-5; D possibly corresponds to TRBD1 (5 bases). The CDR3 is made up of 13 amino acids. Germline lookup yields CDR1 GTSNPN and CDR2 SVGIG (reference sequence). Trimming took 2 bases from V and 2 from J, leaving 7 bases between them. The CDR3 sequence: CAWSKTGNQPQHF. CDR3 sequence (DNA): TGTGCCTGGAGTAAGACAGGCAATCAGCCCCAGCATTTT.

In its sample, this clonotype was seen a few times. The J gene is TRBJ1-2, the V gene TRBV24-1, with D possibly TRBD1 on 6 matching bases. The CDR3 covers 12 residues. V lost 2 bases and J lost 14, with 14 bases in between. Per germline, CDR1 KGHDR and CDR2 SFDVKD. This CDR3 reads CATSDSDRRWTF. The CDR3 DNA sequence: TGTGCCACCAGTGATTCCGACAGGAGGTGGACCTTC.